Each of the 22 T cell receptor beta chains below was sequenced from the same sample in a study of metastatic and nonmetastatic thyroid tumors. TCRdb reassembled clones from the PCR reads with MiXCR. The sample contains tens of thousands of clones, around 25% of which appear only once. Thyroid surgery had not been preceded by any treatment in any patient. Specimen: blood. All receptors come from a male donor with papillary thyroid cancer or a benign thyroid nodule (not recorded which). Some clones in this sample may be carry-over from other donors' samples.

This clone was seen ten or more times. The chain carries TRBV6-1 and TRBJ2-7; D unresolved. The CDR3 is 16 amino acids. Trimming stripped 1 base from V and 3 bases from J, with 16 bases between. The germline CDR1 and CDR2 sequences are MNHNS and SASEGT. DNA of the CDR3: TGTGCCAGCAGTGAAGTTCTAGAGAGGACCCTCTACGAGCAGTACTTC. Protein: CASSEVLERTLYEQYF.

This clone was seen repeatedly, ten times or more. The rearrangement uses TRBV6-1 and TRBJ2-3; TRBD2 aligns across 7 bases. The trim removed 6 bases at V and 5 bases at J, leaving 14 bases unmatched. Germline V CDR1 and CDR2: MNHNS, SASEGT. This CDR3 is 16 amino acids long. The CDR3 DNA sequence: TGTGCCAGCAGACCTAGCGGAGGAATTACTTTAGATACGCAGTATTTT. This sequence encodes CASRPSGGITLDTQYF.

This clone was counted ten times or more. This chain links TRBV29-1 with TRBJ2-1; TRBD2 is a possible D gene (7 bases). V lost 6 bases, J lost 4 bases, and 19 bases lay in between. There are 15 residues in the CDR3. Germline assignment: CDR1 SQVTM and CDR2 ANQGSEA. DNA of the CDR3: TGCAGCGTAGACGCGGGGGCCTCCCTTTACAATGAGCAGTTCTTC. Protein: CSVDAGASLYNEQFF.

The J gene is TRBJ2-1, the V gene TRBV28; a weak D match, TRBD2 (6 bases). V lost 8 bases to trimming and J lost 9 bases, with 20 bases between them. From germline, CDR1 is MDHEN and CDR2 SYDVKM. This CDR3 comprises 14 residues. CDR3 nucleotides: TGTGCCAGCGGAAGGGGAGGCGGAGGCCTTGAGCAGTTCTTC. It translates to CASGRGGGGLEQFF.

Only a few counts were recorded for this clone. CDR3 sequence (DNA): TGCAGTGCTAGAGATTGGGGAAACACCGCAACTAATGAAAAACTGTTTTTT. As protein: CSARDWGNTATNEKLFF. The V and J genes are TRBV20-1 and TRBJ1-4, with D unresolved. The CDR3 has 17 residues. Germline assignment: CDR1 DFQATT and CDR2 SNEGSKA (reference sequence). V lost 0 bases, J lost 0 bases, and 14 bases lay in between.

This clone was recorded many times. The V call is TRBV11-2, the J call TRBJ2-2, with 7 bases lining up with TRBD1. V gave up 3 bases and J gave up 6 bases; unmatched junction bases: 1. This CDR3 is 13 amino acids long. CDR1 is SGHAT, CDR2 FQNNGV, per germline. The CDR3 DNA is TGTGCCAGCAGCTTCGGGACAGCCGGGGAGCTGTTTTTT. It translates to CASSFGTAGELFF.

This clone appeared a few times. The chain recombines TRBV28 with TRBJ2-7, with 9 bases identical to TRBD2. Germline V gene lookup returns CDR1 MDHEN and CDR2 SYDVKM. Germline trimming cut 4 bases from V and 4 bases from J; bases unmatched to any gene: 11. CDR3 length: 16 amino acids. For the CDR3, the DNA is TGTGCCAGCAGTTCCCGTATCGCGGGAGGGATATACGAGCAGTACTTC. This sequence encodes CASSSRIAGGIYEQYF.

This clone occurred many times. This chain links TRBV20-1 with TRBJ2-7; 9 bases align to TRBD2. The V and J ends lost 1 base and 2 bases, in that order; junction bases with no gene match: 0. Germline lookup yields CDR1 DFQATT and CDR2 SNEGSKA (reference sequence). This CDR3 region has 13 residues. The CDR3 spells CSARGLAAYEQYF. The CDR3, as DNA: TGCAGTGCTAGAGGACTAGCGGCCTACGAGCAGTACTTC.

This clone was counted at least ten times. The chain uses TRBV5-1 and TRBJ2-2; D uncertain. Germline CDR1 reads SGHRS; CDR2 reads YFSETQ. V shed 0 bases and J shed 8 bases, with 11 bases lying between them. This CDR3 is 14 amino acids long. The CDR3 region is CASSLGPPGGELFF. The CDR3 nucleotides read TGCGCCAGCAGCTTGGGACCCCCCGGGGGGGAGCTGTTTTTT. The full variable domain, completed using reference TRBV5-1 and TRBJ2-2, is KAGVTQTPRYLIKTRGQQVTLSCSPISGHRSVSWYQQTPGQGLQFLFEYFSETQRNKGNFPGRFSGRQFSNSRSEMNVSTLELGDSALYLCASSLGPPGGELFFGEGSRLTVL.

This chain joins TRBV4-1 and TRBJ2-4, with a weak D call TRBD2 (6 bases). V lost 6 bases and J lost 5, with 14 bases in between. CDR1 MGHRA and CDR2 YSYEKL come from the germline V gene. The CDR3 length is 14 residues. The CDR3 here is CASSPGLGQNIQYF. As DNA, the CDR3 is TGCGCCAGCAGTCCGGGACTGGGGCAAAACATTCAGTACTTC.

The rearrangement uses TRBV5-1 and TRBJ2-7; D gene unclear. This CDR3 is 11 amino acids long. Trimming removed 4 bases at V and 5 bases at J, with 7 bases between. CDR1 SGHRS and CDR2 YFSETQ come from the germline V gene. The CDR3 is CASSLLDEQYF. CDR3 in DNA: TGCGCCAGCAGCCTTCTAGACGAGCAGTACTTC. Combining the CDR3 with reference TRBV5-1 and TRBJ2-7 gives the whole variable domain KAGVTQTPRYLIKTRGQQVTLSCSPISGHRSVSWYQQTPGQGLQFLFEYFSETQRNKGNFPGRFSGRQFSNSRSEMNVSTLELGDSALYLCASSLLDEQYFGPGTRLTVT.

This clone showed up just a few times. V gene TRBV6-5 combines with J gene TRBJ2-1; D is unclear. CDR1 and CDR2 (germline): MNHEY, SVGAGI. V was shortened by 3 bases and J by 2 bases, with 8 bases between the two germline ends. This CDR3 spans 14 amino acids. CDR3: CASSYGGTYNEQFF. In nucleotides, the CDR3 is TGTGCCAGCAGTTATGGTGGGACCTACAATGAGCAGTTCTTC.

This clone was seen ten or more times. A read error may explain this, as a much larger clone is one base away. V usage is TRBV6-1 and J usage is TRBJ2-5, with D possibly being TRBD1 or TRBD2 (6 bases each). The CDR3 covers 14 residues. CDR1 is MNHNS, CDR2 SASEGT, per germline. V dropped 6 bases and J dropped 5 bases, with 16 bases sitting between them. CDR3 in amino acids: CASSYNGGRETQYF. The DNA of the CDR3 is TGTGCCAGCAGCTACAACGGGGGCCGGGAGACCCAGTACTTC.

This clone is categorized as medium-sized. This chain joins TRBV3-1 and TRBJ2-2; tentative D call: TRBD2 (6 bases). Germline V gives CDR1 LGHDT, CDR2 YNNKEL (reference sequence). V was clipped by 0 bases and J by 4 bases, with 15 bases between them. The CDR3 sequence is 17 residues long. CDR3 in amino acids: CASSQDWGEAVTGELFF. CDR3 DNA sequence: TGTGCCAGCAGCCAAGATTGGGGGGAGGCAGTCACCGGGGAGCTGTTTTTT.

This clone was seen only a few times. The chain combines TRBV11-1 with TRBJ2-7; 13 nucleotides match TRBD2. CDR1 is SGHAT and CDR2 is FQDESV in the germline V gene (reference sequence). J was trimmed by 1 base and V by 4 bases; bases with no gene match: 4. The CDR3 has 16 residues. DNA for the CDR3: TGTGCCAGCAGCTATAGACTAGCGGGAGGTTCCTACGAGCAGTACTTC. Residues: CASSYRLAGGSYEQYF. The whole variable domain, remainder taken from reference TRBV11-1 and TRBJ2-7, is EAEVAQSPRYKITEKSQAVAFWCDPISGHATLYWYRQILGQGPELLVQFQDESVVDDSQLPKDRFSAERLKGVDSTLKIQPAELGDSAMYLCASSYRLAGGSYEQYFGPGTRLTVT.

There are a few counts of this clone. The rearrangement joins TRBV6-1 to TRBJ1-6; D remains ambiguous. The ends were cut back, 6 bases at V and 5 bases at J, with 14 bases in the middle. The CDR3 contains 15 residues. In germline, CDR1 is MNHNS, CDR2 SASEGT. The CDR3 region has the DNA TGTGCCAGCAGGCCCCTCGCGGATAATAATTCACCCCTCCACTTT. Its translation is CASRPLADNNSPLHF.

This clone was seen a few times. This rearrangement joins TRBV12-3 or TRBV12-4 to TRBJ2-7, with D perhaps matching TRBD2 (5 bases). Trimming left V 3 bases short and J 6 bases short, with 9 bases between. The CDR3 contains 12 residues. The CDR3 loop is CASSLGVAEQYF. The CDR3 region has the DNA TGTGCCAGCAGTTTGGGAGTTGCCGAGCAGTACTTC.

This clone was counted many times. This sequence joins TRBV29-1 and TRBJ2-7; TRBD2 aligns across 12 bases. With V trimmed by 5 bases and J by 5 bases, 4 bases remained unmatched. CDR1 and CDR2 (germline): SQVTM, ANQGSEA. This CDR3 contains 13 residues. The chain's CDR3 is CSVPRTSGNEQYF. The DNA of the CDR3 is TGCAGCGTTCCGAGGACTAGCGGGAACGAGCAGTACTTC.

The CDR3 DNA is TGTGCCAGCTCATCGGACAGGTACGAGCAGTACTTC. This gives the protein CASSSDRYEQYF. This chain uses TRBV18 with TRBJ2-7; TRBD1 aligns across 7 bases. Per the germline V gene, CDR1 is KGHSH and CDR2 is LQKENI. The CDR3 totals 12 residues. Trimming removed 5 bases from V and 4 bases from J; junction bases left unmatched: 2.

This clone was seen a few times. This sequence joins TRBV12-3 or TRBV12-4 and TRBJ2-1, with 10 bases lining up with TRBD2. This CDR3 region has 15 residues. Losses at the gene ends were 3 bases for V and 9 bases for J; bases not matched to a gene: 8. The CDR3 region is CASSLGAGGLGEQFF. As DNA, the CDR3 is TGTGCCAGCAGTTTGGGAGCGGGGGGGCTCGGTGAGCAGTTCTTC.

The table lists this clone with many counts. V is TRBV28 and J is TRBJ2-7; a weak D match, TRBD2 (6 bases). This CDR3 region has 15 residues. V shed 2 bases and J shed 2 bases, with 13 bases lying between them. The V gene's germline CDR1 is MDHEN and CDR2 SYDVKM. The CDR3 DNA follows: TGTGCCAGCAGTTTACCCGGGAGTCGTACCTACGAGCAGTACTTC. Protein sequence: CASSLPGSRTYEQYF.

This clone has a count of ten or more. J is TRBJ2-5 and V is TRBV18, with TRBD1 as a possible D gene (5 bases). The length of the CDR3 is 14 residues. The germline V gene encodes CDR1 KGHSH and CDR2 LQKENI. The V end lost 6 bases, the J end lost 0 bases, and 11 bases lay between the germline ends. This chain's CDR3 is CASSPTEDQETQYF. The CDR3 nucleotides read TGTGCCAGCTCGCCGACAGAGGACCAAGAGACCCAGTACTTC. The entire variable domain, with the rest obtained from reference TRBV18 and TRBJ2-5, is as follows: NAGVMQNPRHLVRRRGQEARLRCSPMKGHSHVYWYRQLPEEGLKFMVYLQKENIIDESGMPKERFSAEFPKEGPSILRIQQVVRGDSAAYFCASSPTEDQETQYFGPGTRLLVL.